This is a list of T cell receptor beta chains from one sample in a study of cytomegalovirus exposure and HLA in healthy donors. Using immunoSEQ multiplex PCR, the repertoire was profiled, and TCRdb retains in-frame clones only, with some absent. The sample shows about 160,000 clones, roughly 85% of them seen only once. Sequencing used PBMCs. These receptors originate from a man younger than 45 in good health and CMV-seronegative. Both conserved end residues are part of each CDR3. The D gene is left open where the match is weak. A clone size is listed for some rows: how often the clone was seen (once, few, many), or a class if it is expanded.

J: TRBJ2-5; size: NA; D: TRBD2; V: TRBV7-2; DNA: TGTGCCAGCAGTCAACATGGGACTAGCCATAGTCGAGAGACCCAGTACTTC; CDR3: CASSQHGTSHSRETQYF
J: TRBJ1-3; size: NA; D: NA; V: TRBV19; DNA: TGTGCCAGTAGTATGGCCGGACTCAACTCTGGAAACACCATATATTTT; CDR3: CASSMAGLNSGNTIYF
J: TRBJ2-7; size: NA; D: NA; V: TRBV27; DNA: TGTGCCAGCAAGCGCGCAGGGGACGAGCAGTACTTC; CDR3: CASKRAGDEQYF
J: TRBJ1-1; size: NA; D: NA; V: TRBV2; DNA: TGTGCCAGCAGACGAGGAGAGTCTGAAGCTTTCTTT; CDR3: CASRRGESEAFF
J: TRBJ2-3; size: NA; D: NA; V: TRBV9; DNA: TGTGCCAGCAGCGCCGCGCGACGGACATTGAGCACAGATACGCAGTATTTT; CDR3: CASSAARRTLSTDTQYF
J: TRBJ1-5; size: once; D: TRBD1; V: TRBV7-9; DNA: TGTGCCAGCAGCACCGACAGGGTGGGCAATCAGCCCCAGCATTTT; CDR3: CASSTDRVGNQPQHF
J: TRBJ1-2; size: NA; D: NA; V: TRBV27; DNA: TGTGCCAGCAGCACCCTTACAGGTCTTACTAACTATGGCTACACCTTC; CDR3: CASSTLTGLTNYGYTF
J: TRBJ2-5; size: once; D: NA; V: TRBV7-2; DNA: TGTGCCAGCAGTCAATCCCAGGAGACCCAGTACTTC; CDR3: CASSQSQETQYF
J: TRBJ2-3; size: NA; D: NA; V: TRBV9; DNA: TGTGCCAGCAGCGTAGCGGGGACTTTCTCAGATACGCAGTATTTT; CDR3: CASSVAGTFSDTQYF
J: TRBJ2-2; size: NA; D: NA; V: TRBV19; DNA: TGTGCCAGTAGTATAGATCTTTTGACCGGGGAGCTGTTTTTT; CDR3: CASSIDLLTGELFF
J: TRBJ2-7; size: few; D: NA; V: TRBV5-1; DNA: TGCGCCAGCAGCGGTGGTTCATTCCAGTCCTACGAGCAGTACTTC; CDR3: CASSGGSFQSYEQYF
J: TRBJ1-2; size: few; D: TRBD1; V: TRBV6-5; DNA: TGTGCCAGTCAAGGACTTTCAGACAGGGGCTATGGCTACACCTTC; CDR3: CASQGLSDRGYGYTF
J: TRBJ2-3; size: NA; D: NA; V: TRBV29-1; DNA: TGCAGCGTTGAAGTGGAGACCGATACGCAGTATTTT; CDR3: CSVEVETDTQYF
J: TRBJ1-2; size: NA; D: TRBD1; V: TRBV4-1; DNA: TGCGCCAGCAGCCAACCTACAGGGGGGACTGGCTACACCTTC; CDR3: CASSQPTGGTGYTF
J: TRBJ2-7; size: once; D: NA; V: TRBV5-1; DNA: TGCGCCAGCAGCCTGGACAGTGACTACGAGCAGTACTTC; CDR3: CASSLDSDYEQYF
J: TRBJ2-1; size: once; D: NA; V: TRBV5-4; DNA: TGTGCCAGCAGCTTTTCTAGCGTCTACAATGAGCAGTTCTTC; CDR3: CASSFSSVYNEQFF
J: TRBJ1-1; size: NA; D: NA; V: TRBV18; DNA: TGTGCCAGCTCCCGAAACGGGGACACTGAAGCTTTCTTT; CDR3: CASSRNGDTEAFF
J: TRBJ2-5; size: NA; D: NA; V: TRBV11-2; DNA: TGTGCCAGCAGCCCCAGAGCCAGGAGGGAGACCCAGTACTTC; CDR3: CASSPRARRETQYF
J: TRBJ2-6; size: NA; D: NA; V: TRBV28; DNA: TGTGCCAGCACAGGGTCCCCACACTCTGGGGCCAACGTCCTGACTTTC; CDR3: CASTGSPHSGANVLTF
J: TRBJ2-7; size: NA; D: NA; V: TRBV28; DNA: TGTGCCATACAGGGAGACGAGCAGTACTTC; CDR3: CAIQGDEQYF
J: TRBJ1-3; size: NA; D: TRBD1; V: TRBV6-1; DNA: TGTGCCAGCAGCGAAACCGGGACAGTTTCTATTGACCCCTTCTCTGGAAACACCATATATTTT; CDR3: CASSETGTVSIDPFSGNTIYF